Listed here are 29 T cell receptor beta chains from one sample, sequenced in a study of T cells after yellow fever vaccination (dated by TCRdb to about 2019). The meaning of the sample's treatment or condition label: live attenuated yellow fever vaccine strain. Library prep was done by 5' RACE. The sequencer was an Illumina NovaSeq 6000. TCRdb reanalyzed the raw reads on its own, using fastp at Q25 for trimming and MiXCR for clone calling, and kept in-frame beta chains. Here each entry gathers all rows of one CDR3 protein and keeps the most common genes and DNA. The sample contains about 320,000 distinct CDR3 sequences, about 11% of them found a single time. Of the sample, around 3.2% falls within the top ten clones. The specimen comprised CD4+ T cells sorted from PBMCs, sampled 45 days after the yellow fever booster vaccination. These receptors originate from a man between 18 and 29 years old who received the YFV17D yellow fever vaccine.

The genes are TRBV10-3 and TRBJ1-6, with D hard to call. CDR1 and CDR2 (germline): ENHRY, SYGVKD. The ends were cut back, 2 bases at V and 0 bases at J, with 14 bases in the middle. This CDR3 contains 18 residues. The CDR3 DNA sequence: TGTGCCATCAGTGAGAAGTTTACGTCGAGCTCCTATAATTCACCCCTCCACTTT. Amino acid sequence: CAISEKFTSSSYNSPLHF.

This clonotype was seen more than once but under ten times. The chain has TRBV20-1 and TRBJ1-6; D gene unclear. The V gene's germline CDR1 is DFQATT and CDR2 SNEGSKA (reference sequence). The CDR3 has 17 residues. Trimming stripped 0 bases from V and 7 bases from J, with 19 bases between. Written as DNA, the CDR3 is TGCAGTGCTAGAGATCTTTCAGACGGGTCCCAAAATTCACCCCTCCACTTT. Translating it yields CSARDLSDGSQNSPLHF.

The chain recombines TRBV10-1 with TRBJ1-5; 7 bases map to TRBD1. The V gene end was trimmed by 6 bases and the J gene end by 7 bases; junction bases not matched to a gene: 6. Germline values: CDR1 WNHNN, CDR2 SYGVQD (reference sequence). The CDR3 runs to 13 residues. This chain's CDR3 is CASSRDSMQPQHF. CDR3 DNA: TGCGCCAGCAGCCGGGACAGTATGCAGCCCCAGCATTTT.

The chain has TRBV2 and TRBJ1-5, with D maybe TRBD1 (5 bases). The germline V gene has CDR1 SNHLY and CDR2 FYNNEI. Deletions cut 2 bases from V and 3 bases from J, with 20 bases between. CDR3 length equals 18 residues. The CDR3 coding sequence is TGTGCCAGCAGTGAATATTTCTTGCGTCGGACACCCAATCAGCCCCAGCATTTT. Translated, it gives CASSEYFLRRTPNQPQHF. The full variable domain, its missing parts supplied by reference TRBV2 and TRBJ1-5, is EPEVTQTPSHQVTQMGQEVILRCVPISNHLYFYWYRQILGQKVEFLVSFYNNEISEKSEIFDDQFSVERPDGSNFTLKIRSTKLEDSAMYFCASSEYFLRRTPNQPQHFGDGTRLSIL.

This clonotype was recorded many times. The chain carries TRBV2 and TRBJ2-1, with TRBD2 as a possible D gene (5 bases). The germline gives CDR1 SNHLY, CDR2 FYNNEI. CDR3 length equals 14 residues. V was pared by 5 bases and J by 5 bases, with 13 bases between. CDR3 sequence: CASSPRRLNNEQFF. The CDR3 bases are TGTGCCAGCAGTCCTAGGAGGCTTAACAATGAGCAGTTCTTC.

The sample holds a few counts of this clonotype. The chain links TRBV6-1 to TRBJ2-2; 8 nucleotides line up with TRBD1. Germline CDR1 reads MNHNS; CDR2 reads SASEGT. This CDR3 is 16 amino acids long. J gave up 6 bases and V 6 bases, and 12 bases lay outside the gene matches. CDR3 sequence reads: CASRRRPGQDSGELFF. For the CDR3, the DNA is TGTGCCAGCAGACGAAGACCGGGACAGGATTCCGGGGAGCTGTTTTTT.

This clonotype appeared a few times. The chain recombines TRBV7-2 with TRBJ1-3, with no clear D. The CDR3 is made up of 13 amino acids. Germline loops: CDR1 SGHTA, CDR2 FQGNSA. Trimming shortened V by 5 bases and J by 2 bases, and 7 bases separated the two germline ends. The CDR3 DNA reads as TGTGCCAGCAGCCCCCAAGCTGGAAACACCATATATTTT. It is translated as CASSPQAGNTIYF.

This clonotype was seen ten or more times. The chain employs TRBV4-2 and TRBJ1-6; D perhaps matches TRBD1 (6 bases). Trimming cost V 0 bases and J 9 bases, with 18 bases left between them. The germline V gene encodes CDR1 LGHNA and CDR2 YNFKEQ. The CDR3 length is 17 residues. Here the CDR3 DNA reads TGTGCCAGCAGCCAAGAGGCGCGTGGGCGAGGGGGTTCACCCCTCCACTTT. It encodes CASSQEARGRGGSPLHF.

This chain joins TRBV5-4 and TRBJ1-2, with D maybe TRBD1 (6 bases). There are 14 residues in the CDR3. Between the trimmed V and J ends, which lost 4 bases and 4 bases, there was a span of 14 bases. CDR1 SGHNT and CDR2 YYREEE come from the germline V gene (reference sequence). The CDR3 DNA is TGTGCCAGCAGCCAGGCCGGGGGCGCCTATGGCTACACCTTC. This translates into CASSQAGGAYGYTF.

The chain uses TRBV6-5 and TRBJ2-1, with TRBD1 matching 7 bases. Germline CDR1 and CDR2: MNHEY and SVGAGI. Unmatched junction bases numbered 5, after V lost 3 bases and J lost 0 bases. The CDR3 has 16 amino acids. CDR3 residues: CASSYTGVSSYNEQFF. DNA of the CDR3: TGTGCCAGCAGTTATACAGGGGTCAGCTCCTACAATGAGCAGTTCTTC.

In this sample, this clonotype turned up a few times. The V and J genes are TRBV6-2 or TRBV6-3 and TRBJ1-6; 8 nucleotides match TRBD1. CDR3 length: 15 residues. Per germline, CDR1 MNHEY and CDR2 SVGEGT. V gave up 3 bases and J gave up 9 bases; unmatched junction bases: 7. CDR3 amino acids: CASSYRQGASSPLHF. The CDR3 DNA reads as TGTGCCAGCAGTTATCGGCAGGGGGCTAGTTCACCCCTCCACTTT.

This clonotype was picked up a small number of times. The rearrangement joins TRBV20-1 to TRBJ2-3, with D possibly TRBD2 on 5 matching bases. Germline values: CDR1 DFQATT, CDR2 SNEGSKA (reference sequence). The CDR3 sequence is 11 residues long. With 1 base removed from V and 7 bases from J, the gap between germline ends came to 6 bases. CDR3 coding DNA: TGCAGTGCTAGAGGCGGGCATACGCAGTATTTT. This encodes CSARGGHTQYF.

This chain joins TRBV6-5 and TRBJ1-4; 9 positions match TRBD1. The length of the CDR3 is 16 residues. J lost 7 bases, V lost 2 bases, and 8 bases had no gene match. The germline V gene has CDR1 MNHEY and CDR2 SVGAGI. The CDR3 bases are TGTGCCAGCAGTTACGGTGCGGGACAGGGCGGTGAAAAACTGTTTTTT. This gives the protein CASSYGAGQGGEKLFF.

In its sample, this clonotype was seen many times. This rearrangement joins TRBV9 to TRBJ2-2, with D unclear. V dropped 0 bases and J dropped 6 bases, with 6 bases sitting between them. Germline V gene lookup returns CDR1 SGDLS and CDR2 YYNGEE. The CDR3 spans 13 residues. Written as DNA, the CDR3 is TGTGCCAGCAGCGTAGTAGGAGCCGGGGAGCTGTTTTTT. It specifies CASSVVGAGELFF.

This clonotype was observed at least ten times. V gene TRBV7-9 combines with J gene TRBJ2-3; D perhaps matches TRBD2 (7 bases). This CDR3 spans 16 amino acids. Germline CDR1 SEHNR, CDR2 FQNEAQ (reference sequence). Between the trimmed V and J ends, which lost 2 bases and 2 bases, there was a span of 14 bases. The CDR3, as DNA: TGTGCCAGCAGCTTACGTCGGGGGGCCTTCACAGATACGCAGTATTTT. Translating gives CASSLRRGAFTDTQYF. Supplemented by reference TRBV7-9 and TRBJ2-3, the full variable domain reads DTGVSQNPRHKITKRGQNVTFRCDPISEHNRLYWYRQTLGQGPEFLTYFQNEAQLEKSRLLSDRFSAERPKGSFSTLEIQRTEQGDSAMYLCASSLRRGAFTDTQYFGPGTRLTVL.

This clonotype was seen a handful of times. This chain joins TRBV6-6 and TRBJ1-2; 10 bases are a match to TRBD1. Germline V gene lookup returns CDR1 MNHNY and CDR2 SVGAGI (reference sequence). Germline trimming cut 5 bases from V and 4 bases from J; bases unmatched to any gene: 4. CDR3 length: 14 amino acids. The CDR3 region has the DNA TGTGCCAGCAGTCGGGACAGGGGACTCTATGGCTACACCTTC. This codes for CASSRDRGLYGYTF.

The V call is TRBV19, the J call TRBJ2-2; 10 bases are shared with TRBD1. Trimming at V came to 7 bases and at J to 6 bases, leaving 5 bases not matched to a gene. Per the germline V gene, CDR1 is LNHDA and CDR2 is SQIVND (reference sequence). The CDR3 has 14 residues. CDR3 nucleotide sequence: TGTGCCAGTACCGGGACAGGGGAGGCCGGGGAGCTGTTTTTT. It yields the protein CASTGTGEAGELFF.

The V and J genes are TRBV4-1 and TRBJ1-4; a possible D gene is TRBD1 (5 bases). The germline V and J ends were trimmed by 0 bases and 5 bases, with 10 bases remaining between them. CDR1 is MGHRA, CDR2 YSYEKL, per germline. The CDR3 consists of 15 residues. The chain's CDR3 is CASSQDQGVNEKLFF. The CDR3 DNA reads as TGCGCCAGCAGCCAAGATCAGGGCGTAAATGAAAAACTGTTTTTT.

This clonotype has just a few counts. This chain uses TRBV3-1 with TRBJ2-3; tentatively, D is TRBD2 (6 bases). CDR3 length: 15 amino acids. V was trimmed by 5 bases and J by 0 bases, leaving 12 bases between them. CDR1 is LGHDT, CDR2 YNNKEL, per germline (reference sequence). Here the CDR3 reads CASSLHGGSTDTQYF. In DNA, the CDR3 is TGTGCCAGCAGCTTGCACGGGGGAAGCACAGATACGCAGTATTTT.

The genes are TRBV9 and TRBJ1-4; the match to TRBD1 covers 11 bases. The germline gives CDR1 SGDLS, CDR2 YYNGEE. This CDR3 contains 15 residues. The V segment lost 3 bases and the J segment 7 bases; nucleotides outside the gene matches: 5. CDR3 in DNA: TGTGCCAGCAGCGCCGGGGGACAGGGGGGTGAAAAACTGTTTTTT. This gives the protein CASSAGGQGGEKLFF.

The chain carries TRBV7-3 and TRBJ1-5; D unresolved. This CDR3 has 14 amino acids. Germline V CDR1 and CDR2: SGHTA, FQGTGA. Trimming pared 1 base from V and 5 bases from J, leaving 9 bases between. For the CDR3, the DNA is TGTGCCAGCAGCTTAAACAGTGGGGATCAGCCCCAGCATTTT. Its protein product is CASSLNSGDQPQHF.

The chain recombines TRBV7-6 with TRBJ2-3; no clear D. Germline V CDR1 and CDR2: SGHVS, FNYEAQ. The CDR3 spans 13 residues. The V end lost 5 bases, the J end lost 4 bases, and 10 bases lay between the germline ends. CDR3 nucleotide sequence: TGTGCCAGCAGCACCCGGCCCGCAGATACGCAGTATTTT. Its translation is CASSTRPADTQYF. Complete variable domain (other parts from reference TRBV7-6 and TRBJ2-3): GAGVSQSPRYKVTKRGQDVALRCDPISGHVSLYWYRQALGQGPEFLTYFNYEAQQDKSGLPNDRFSAERPEGSISTLTIQRTEQRDSAMYRCASSTRPADTQYFGPGTRLTVL.

The CDR3 DNA sequence: TGTGCCATCGGGGGGAGCCTTGACGAGACCCAGTACTTC. Translating gives CAIGGSLDETQYF. The chain uses TRBV10-3 and TRBJ2-5; perhaps TRBD2 as D (6 bases). Trimming left V 8 bases short and J 5 bases short, with 15 bases between. In germline, CDR1 is ENHRY, CDR2 SYGVKD. CDR3 size: 13 residues.

This clonotype was counted a few times. The chain recombines TRBV7-9 with TRBJ1-2, with D maybe TRBD1 (5 bases). The CDR3 runs 13 residues. The V gene lost 5 bases and the J gene lost 8 bases, with 15 bases spanning the gap. Germline V gives CDR1 SEHNR, CDR2 FQNEAQ (reference sequence). CDR3 residues: CASSPRAGDGYTF. The CDR3 DNA is TGTGCCAGCAGCCCCCGGGCCGGGGACGGCTACACCTTC. Filled out from reference TRBV7-9 and TRBJ1-2, the complete variable domain reads DTGVSQNPRHKITKRGQNVTFRCDPISEHNRLYWYRQTLGQGPEFLTYFQNEAQLEKSRLLSDRFSAERPKGSFSTLEIQRTEQGDSAMYLCASSPRAGDGYTFGSGTRLTVV.

The chain couples TRBV7-2 to TRBJ1-1; 7 bases agree with TRBD1. With 0 bases clipped from V and 4 bases from J, the junction kept 2 bases outside the gene matches. Germline V gene data show CDR1 as SGHTA and CDR2 as FQGNSA. The CDR3 loop spans 14 amino acids. The CDR3 DNA reads as TGTGCCAGCAGCTTAGCGGGACAGATCACTGAAGCTTTCTTT. It yields the protein CASSLAGQITEAFF. Using reference TRBV7-2 and TRBJ1-1 for the parts outside the CDR3, the full variable domain is GAGVSQSPSNKVTEKGKDVELRCDPISGHTALYWYRQSLGQGLEFLIYFQGNSAPDKSGLPSDRFSAERTGGSVSTLTIQRTQQEDSAVYLCASSLAGQITEAFFGQGTRLTVV.

The chain uses TRBV6-5 and TRBJ1-2, with D possibly being TRBD1 (6 bases). CDR3 length: 14 amino acids. Germline values: CDR1 MNHEY, CDR2 SVGAGI. Trimming cost V 3 bases and J 5 bases, with 13 bases left between them. CDR3 DNA sequence: TGTGCCAGCAGTTATCAGGAAGGGGGATATGGCTACACCTTC. This translates into CASSYQEGGYGYTF.

This clonotype was counted only a few times. This rearrangement joins TRBV29-1 to TRBJ2-3; TRBD1 is a possible D gene (5 bases). CDR3 length: 12 residues. Germline-derived CDR1 and CDR2 are SQVTM and ANQGSEA. Trimming stripped 4 bases from V and 6 bases from J, with 11 bases between. CDR3 region: CSVVGLTDTQYF. The CDR3 DNA reads TGCAGCGTTGTGGGGCTTACCGATACGCAGTATTTT.

This clonotype was recorded many times. The chain recombines TRBV29-1 with TRBJ1-1, with D possibly being TRBD1 (5 bases). Trimming removed 7 bases at V and 4 bases at J, with 10 bases between. The length of the CDR3 is 11 residues. Germline assignment: CDR1 SQVTM and CDR2 ANQGSEA. CDR3 coding DNA: TGCAGCGCCTGTGGGGGCACTGAAGCTTTCTTT. It yields the protein CSACGGTEAFF. Combining the CDR3 with reference TRBV29-1 and TRBJ1-1 gives the whole variable domain SAVISQKPSRDICQRGTSLTIQCQVDSQVTMMFWYRQQPGQSLTLIATANQGSEATYESGFVIDKFPISRPNLTFSTLTVSNMSPEDSSIYLCSACGGTEAFFGQGTRLTVV.

The genes are TRBV9 and TRBJ1-6; D is ambiguous. With 0 bases removed from V and 9 bases from J, the gap between germline ends came to 7 bases. The CDR3 has 13 residues. Per the germline V gene, CDR1 is SGDLS and CDR2 is YYNGEE. The CDR3 DNA sequence: TGTGCCAGCAGCGTAGGGCTTACTTCACCCCTCCACTTT. This encodes CASSVGLTSPLHF. The whole variable domain, filled in from reference TRBV9 and TRBJ1-6, reads DSGVTQTPKHLITATGQRVTLRCSPRSGDLSVYWYQQSLDQGLQFLIQYYNGEERAKGNILERFSAQQFPDLHSELNLSSLELGDSALYFCASSVGLTSPLHFGNGTRLTVT.